Sequencing of this T cell receptor beta chain was carried out in a study of patients with pleural tuberculosis. A few counts support this clonotype. TCRdb re-called the reads through MiXCR, storing one row per CDR3 protein. The sample consists of under 30,000 distinct CDR3 sequences, 18% of them appearing once. CDR1 and CDR2 from the germline V gene are SGHAT and FQNNGV. This CDR3 comprises 14 residues. V trimming: 5 bases; J trimming: 6 bases; junction bases outside the gene matches: 9. V usage is TRBV11-2 and J usage is TRBJ2-7, with 8 positions matching TRBD2. The TCR originated in a human donor with pleural tuberculosis. Sequenced sample: peripheral blood. In DNA form, the CDR3 reads TGTGCCAGCAGCCCGGGGGGGGGGGCCTCCGAGCAGTACTTC. This translates into CASSPGGGASEQYF. The full variable domain, rest sourced from reference TRBV11-2 and TRBJ2-7, is EAGVAQSPRYKIIEKRQSVAFWCNPISGHATLYWYQQILGQGPKLLIQFQNNGVVDDSQLPKDRFSAERLKGVDSTLKIQPAKLEDSAVYLCASSPGGGASEQYFGPGTRLTVT.